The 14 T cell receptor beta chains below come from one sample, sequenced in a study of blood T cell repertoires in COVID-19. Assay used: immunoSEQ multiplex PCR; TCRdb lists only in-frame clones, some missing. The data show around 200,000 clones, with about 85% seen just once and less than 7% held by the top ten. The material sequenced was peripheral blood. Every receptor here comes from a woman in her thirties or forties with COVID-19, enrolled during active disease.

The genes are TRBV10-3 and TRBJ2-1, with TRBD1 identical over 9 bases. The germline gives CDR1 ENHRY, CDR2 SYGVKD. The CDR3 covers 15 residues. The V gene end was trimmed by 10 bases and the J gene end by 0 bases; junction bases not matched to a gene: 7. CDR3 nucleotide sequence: TGTGCCACCGGGACAGGGTCGAGCTCCTACAATGAGCAGTTCTTC. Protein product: CATGTGSSSYNEQFF.

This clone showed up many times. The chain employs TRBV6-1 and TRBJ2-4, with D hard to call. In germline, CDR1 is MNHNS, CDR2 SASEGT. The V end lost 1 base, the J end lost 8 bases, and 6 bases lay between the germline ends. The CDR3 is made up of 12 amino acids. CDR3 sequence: CASSEVQDIQYF. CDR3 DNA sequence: TGTGCCAGCAGTGAAGTTCAGGACATTCAGTACTTC.

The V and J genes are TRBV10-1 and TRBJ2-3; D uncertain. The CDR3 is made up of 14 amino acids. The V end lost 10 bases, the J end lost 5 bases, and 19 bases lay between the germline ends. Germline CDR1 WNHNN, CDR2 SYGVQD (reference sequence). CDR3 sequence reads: CATGETRGGDTQYF. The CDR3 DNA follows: TGCGCCACCGGAGAAACACGTGGTGGAGATACGCAGTATTTT.

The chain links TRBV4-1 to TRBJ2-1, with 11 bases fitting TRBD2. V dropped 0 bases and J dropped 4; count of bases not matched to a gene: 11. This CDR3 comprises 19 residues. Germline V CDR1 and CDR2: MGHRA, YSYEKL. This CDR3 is CASSQEETYGTSGYNEQFF. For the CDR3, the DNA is TGCGCCAGCAGCCAAGAAGAGACGTACGGGACTAGCGGTTACAATGAGCAGTTCTTC.

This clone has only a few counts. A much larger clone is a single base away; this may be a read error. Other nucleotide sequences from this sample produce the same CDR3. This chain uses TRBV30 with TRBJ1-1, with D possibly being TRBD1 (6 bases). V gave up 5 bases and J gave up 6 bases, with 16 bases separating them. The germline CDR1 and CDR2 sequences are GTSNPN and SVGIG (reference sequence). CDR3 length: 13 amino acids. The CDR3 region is CAWGGQGGAEAFF. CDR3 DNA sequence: TGTGCCTGGGGGGGGCAGGGTGGGGCTGAAGCTTTCTTT.

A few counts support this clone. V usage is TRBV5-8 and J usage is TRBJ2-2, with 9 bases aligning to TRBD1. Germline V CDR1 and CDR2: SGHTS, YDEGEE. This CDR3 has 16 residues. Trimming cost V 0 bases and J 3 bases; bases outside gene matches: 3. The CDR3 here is CASSLDRGRYTGELFF. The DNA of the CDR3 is TGTGCCAGCAGCTTGGACAGGGGGCGTTACACCGGGGAGCTGTTTTTT.

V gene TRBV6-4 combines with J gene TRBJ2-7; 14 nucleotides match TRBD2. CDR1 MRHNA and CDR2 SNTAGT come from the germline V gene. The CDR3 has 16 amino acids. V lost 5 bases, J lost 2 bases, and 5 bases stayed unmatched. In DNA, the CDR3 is TGTGCCAGCAGTCCCGGACTAGCGGGGGGCCCCTACGAGCAGTACTTC. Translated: CASSPGLAGGPYEQYF.

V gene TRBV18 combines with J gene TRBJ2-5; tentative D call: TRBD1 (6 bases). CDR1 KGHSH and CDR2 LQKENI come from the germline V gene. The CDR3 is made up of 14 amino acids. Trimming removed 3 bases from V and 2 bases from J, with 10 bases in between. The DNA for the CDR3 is TGTGCCAGCTCACCTGGACAGATGCAAGAGACCCAGTACTTC. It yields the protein CASSPGQMQETQYF.

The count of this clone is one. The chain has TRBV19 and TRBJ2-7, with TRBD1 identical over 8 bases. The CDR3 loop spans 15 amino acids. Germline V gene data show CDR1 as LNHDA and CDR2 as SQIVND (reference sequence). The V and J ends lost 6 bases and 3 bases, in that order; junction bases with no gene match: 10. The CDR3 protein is CASSPRRTGYYEQYF. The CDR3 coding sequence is TGTGCCAGTAGCCCGCGCCGGACAGGGTACTACGAGCAGTACTTC.

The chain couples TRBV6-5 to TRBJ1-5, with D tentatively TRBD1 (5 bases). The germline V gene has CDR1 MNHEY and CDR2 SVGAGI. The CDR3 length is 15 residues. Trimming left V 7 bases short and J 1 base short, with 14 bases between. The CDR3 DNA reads TGTGCCAGCAATCGGGGGGTAGGCAGCAATCAGCCCCAGCATTTT. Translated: CASNRGVGSNQPQHF.

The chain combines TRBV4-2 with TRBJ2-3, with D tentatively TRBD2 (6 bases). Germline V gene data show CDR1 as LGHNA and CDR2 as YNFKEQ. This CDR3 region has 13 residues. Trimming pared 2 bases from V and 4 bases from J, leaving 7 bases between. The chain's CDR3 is CASSQPGADTQYF. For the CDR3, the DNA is TGTGCCAGCAGCCAACCGGGGGCAGATACGCAGTATTTT.

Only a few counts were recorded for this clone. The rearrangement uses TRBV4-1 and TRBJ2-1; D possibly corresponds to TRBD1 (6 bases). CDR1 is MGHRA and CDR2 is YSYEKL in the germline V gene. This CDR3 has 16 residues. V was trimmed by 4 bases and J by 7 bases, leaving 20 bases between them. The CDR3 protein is CASSPGQGLGKNEQFF. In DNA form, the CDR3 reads TGCGCCAGCAGCCCGGGACAAGGGTTGGGTAAAAATGAGCAGTTCTTC.

Written as DNA, the CDR3 is TGTGCCAGCTTACTCGCAGGGGGCACTGAAGCTTTCTTT. Amino acids: CASLLAGGTEAFF. The chain uses TRBV5-5 and TRBJ1-1; 7 positions match TRBD1. Trimming cost V 7 bases and J 4 bases; bases outside gene matches: 7. The CDR3 is made up of 13 amino acids. Germline CDR1 reads SGHKS; CDR2 reads YYEKEE (reference sequence).

DNA for the CDR3: TGTGCCAGCAGCCGGCCGGGACAGAACTACGAGCAGTACTTC. Translated, it gives CASSRPGQNYEQYF. This chain connects TRBV5-6 to TRBJ2-7; 7 positions agree with TRBD1. This CDR3 contains 14 residues. The J segment lost 3 bases and the V segment lost 4 bases, leaving 7 bases of the junction unmatched. Looked up from germline, CDR1 is SGHDT and CDR2 is YYEEEE.